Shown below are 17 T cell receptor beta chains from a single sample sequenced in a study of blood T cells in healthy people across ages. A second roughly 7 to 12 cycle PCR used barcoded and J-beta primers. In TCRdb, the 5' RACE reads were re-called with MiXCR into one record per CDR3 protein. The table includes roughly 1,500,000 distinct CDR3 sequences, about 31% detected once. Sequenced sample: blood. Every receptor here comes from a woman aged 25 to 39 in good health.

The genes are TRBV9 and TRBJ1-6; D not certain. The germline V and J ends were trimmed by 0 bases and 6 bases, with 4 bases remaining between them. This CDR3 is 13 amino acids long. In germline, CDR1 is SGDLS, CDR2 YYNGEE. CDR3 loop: CASSVGPNSPLHF. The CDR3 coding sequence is TGTGCCAGCAGCGTAGGACCTAATTCACCCCTCCACTTT.

The CDR3 coding sequence is TGTGCCAGCAGTATTGGACTAGCGGAGCCCCCCTACGAGCAGTACTTC. Amino acids: CASSIGLAEPPYEQYF. The genes are TRBV6-5 and TRBJ2-7; 10 nucleotides agree with TRBD2. Trimming took 5 bases from V and 2 from J; bases not matched to a gene: 9. The CDR3 contains 16 residues. From germline, CDR1 is MNHEY and CDR2 SVGAGI.

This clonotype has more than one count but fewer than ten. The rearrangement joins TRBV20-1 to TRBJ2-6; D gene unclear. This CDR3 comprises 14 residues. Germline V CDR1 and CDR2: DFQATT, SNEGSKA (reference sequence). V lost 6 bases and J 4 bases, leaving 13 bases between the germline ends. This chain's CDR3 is CSATPVRGANVLTF. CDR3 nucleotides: TGCAGTGCCACCCCGGTGAGGGGGGCCAACGTCCTGACTTTC.

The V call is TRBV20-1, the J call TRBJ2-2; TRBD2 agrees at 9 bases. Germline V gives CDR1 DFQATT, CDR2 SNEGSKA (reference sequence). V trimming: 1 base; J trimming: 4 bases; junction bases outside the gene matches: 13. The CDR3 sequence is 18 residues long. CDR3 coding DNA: TGCAGTGCTAGAGCGCCAAGCGGGGGGTCGAGTGTCACCGGGGAGCTGTTTTTT. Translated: CSARAPSGGSSVTGELFF.

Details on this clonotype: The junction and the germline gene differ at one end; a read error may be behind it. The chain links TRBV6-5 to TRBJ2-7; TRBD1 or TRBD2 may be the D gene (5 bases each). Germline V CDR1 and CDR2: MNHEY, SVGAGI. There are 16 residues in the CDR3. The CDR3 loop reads CASSQGTGISSCEQYF. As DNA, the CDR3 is TGTGCCAGCAGCCAAGGGACGGGAATTAGCTCCTGCGAGCAGTACTTC.

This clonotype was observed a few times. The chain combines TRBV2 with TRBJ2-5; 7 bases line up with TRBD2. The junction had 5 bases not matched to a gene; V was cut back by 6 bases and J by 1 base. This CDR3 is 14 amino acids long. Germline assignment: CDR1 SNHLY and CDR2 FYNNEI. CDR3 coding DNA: TGTGCCAGCAGAGTAGCGGGTACCCAAGAGACCCAGTACTTC. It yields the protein CASRVAGTQETQYF.

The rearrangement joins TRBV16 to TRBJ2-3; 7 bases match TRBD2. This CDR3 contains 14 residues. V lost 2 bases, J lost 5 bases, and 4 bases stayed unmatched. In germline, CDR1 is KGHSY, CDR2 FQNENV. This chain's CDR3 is CASSQAPGGDTQYF. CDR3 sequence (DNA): TGTGCCAGCAGCCAAGCCCCGGGGGGAGATACGCAGTATTTT.

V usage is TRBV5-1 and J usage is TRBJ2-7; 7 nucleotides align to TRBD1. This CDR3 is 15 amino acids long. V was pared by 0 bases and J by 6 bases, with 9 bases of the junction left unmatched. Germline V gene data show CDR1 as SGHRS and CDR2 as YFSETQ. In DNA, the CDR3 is TGCGCCAGCAGCTTGGATGGGCAGGGGGTCGCCGAGCAGTACTTC. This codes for CASSLDGQGVAEQYF.

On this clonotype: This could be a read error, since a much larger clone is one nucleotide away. The CDR3 protein is CASSLRLAGRTDTQNF. For the CDR3, the DNA is TGTGCCAGCAGCTTACGACTAGCGGGGCGCACAGATACGCAGAATTTT. This chain joins TRBV14 and TRBJ2-3; 11 nucleotides agree with TRBD2. CDR1 is SGHDN and CDR2 is FVKESK in the germline V gene. CDR3 length equals 16 residues.

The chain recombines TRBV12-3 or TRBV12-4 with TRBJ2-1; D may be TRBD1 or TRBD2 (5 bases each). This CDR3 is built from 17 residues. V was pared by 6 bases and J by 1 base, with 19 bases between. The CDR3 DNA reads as TGTGCCAGCAGCCCCCCCAAGGGGCGAGGGTCCTACAATGAGCAGTTCTTC. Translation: CASSPPKGRGSYNEQFF.

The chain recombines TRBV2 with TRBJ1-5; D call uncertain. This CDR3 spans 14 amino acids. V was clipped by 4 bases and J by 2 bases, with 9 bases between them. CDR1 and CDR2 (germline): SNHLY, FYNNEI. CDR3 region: CASSGRLGNQPQHF. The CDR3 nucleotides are TGTGCCAGCAGTGGTCGTTTGGGCAATCAGCCCCAGCATTTT.

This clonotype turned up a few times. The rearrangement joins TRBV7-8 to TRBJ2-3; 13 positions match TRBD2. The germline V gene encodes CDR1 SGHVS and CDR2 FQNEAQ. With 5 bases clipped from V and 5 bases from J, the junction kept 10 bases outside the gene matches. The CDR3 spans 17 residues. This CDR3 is CASSPILAGGQVDTQYF. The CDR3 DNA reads TGTGCCAGCAGCCCGATACTAGCGGGGGGGCAAGTAGATACGCAGTATTTT.

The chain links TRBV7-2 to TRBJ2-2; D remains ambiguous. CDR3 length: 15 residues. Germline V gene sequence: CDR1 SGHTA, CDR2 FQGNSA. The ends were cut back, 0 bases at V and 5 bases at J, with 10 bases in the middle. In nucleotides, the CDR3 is TGTGCCAGCAGCTTAGCTTGGTCCCTTACCGGGGAGCTGTTTTTT. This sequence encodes CASSLAWSLTGELFF.

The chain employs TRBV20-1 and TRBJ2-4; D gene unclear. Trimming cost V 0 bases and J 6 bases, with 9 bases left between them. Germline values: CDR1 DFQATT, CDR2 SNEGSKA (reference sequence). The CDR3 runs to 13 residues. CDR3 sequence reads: CSAREASVNIQYF. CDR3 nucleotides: TGCAGTGCTAGAGAGGCCAGCGTAAACATTCAGTACTTC.

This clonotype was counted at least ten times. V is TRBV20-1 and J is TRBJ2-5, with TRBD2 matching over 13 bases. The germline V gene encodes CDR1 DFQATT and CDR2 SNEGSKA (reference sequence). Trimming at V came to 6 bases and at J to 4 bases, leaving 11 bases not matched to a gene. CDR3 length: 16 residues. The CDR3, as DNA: TGCAGTGCAACGACTAGCGGGAGGTCAGGGGGAGAGACCCAGTACTTC. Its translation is CSATTSGRSGGETQYF.

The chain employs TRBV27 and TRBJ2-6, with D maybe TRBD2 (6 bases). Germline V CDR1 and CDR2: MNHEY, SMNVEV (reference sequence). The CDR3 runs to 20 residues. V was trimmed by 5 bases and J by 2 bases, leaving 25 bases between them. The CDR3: CASSQIGPGAGRPGANVLTF. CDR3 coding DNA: TGTGCCAGCAGTCAAATTGGTCCGGGAGCCGGGCGTCCTGGGGCCAACGTCCTGACTTTC.

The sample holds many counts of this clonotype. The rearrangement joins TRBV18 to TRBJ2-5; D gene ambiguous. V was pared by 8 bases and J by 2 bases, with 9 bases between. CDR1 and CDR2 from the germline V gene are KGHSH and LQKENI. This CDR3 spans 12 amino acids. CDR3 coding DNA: TGTGCCAGCAGCCCACTGCAAGAGACCCAGTACTTC. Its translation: CASSPLQETQYF.